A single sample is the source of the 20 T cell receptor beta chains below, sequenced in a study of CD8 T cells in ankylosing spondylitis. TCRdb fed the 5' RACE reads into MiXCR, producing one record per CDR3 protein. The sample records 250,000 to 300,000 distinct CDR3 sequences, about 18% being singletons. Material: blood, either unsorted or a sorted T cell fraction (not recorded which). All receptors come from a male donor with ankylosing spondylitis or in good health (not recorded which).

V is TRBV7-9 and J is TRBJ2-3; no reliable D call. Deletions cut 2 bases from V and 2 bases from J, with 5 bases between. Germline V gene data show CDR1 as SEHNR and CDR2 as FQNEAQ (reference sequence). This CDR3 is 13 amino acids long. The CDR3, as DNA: TGTGCCAGCAGCTTAACCACCACAGATACGCAGTATTTT. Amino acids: CASSLTTTDTQYF.

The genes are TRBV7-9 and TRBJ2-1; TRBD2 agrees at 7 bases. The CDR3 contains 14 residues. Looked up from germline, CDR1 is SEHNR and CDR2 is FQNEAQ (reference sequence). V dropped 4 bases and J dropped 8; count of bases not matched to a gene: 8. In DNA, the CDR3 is TGTGCCAGCAGCTGGGGGGGAGGGCCCGATGAGCAGTTCTTC. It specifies CASSWGGGPDEQFF.

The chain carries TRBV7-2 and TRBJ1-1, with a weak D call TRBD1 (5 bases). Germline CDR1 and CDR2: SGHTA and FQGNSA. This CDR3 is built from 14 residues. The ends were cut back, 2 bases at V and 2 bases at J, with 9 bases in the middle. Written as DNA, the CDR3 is TGTGCCAGCAGCTTAAAGGGGTACAACACTGAAGCTTTCTTT. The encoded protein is CASSLKGYNTEAFF.

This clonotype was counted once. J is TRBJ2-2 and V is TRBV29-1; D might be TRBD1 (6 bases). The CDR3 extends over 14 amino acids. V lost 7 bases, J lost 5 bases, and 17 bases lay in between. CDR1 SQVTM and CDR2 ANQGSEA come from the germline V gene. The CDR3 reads CSARLGTPTGELFF. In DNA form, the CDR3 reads TGCAGCGCCAGACTGGGGACACCTACCGGGGAGCTGTTTTTT.

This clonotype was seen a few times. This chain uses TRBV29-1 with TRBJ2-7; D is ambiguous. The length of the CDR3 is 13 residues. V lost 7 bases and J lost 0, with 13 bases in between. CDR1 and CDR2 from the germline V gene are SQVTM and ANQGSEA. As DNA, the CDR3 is TGCAGCGGACGACTCTCGGCCTCCTACGAGCAGTACTTC. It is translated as CSGRLSASYEQYF.

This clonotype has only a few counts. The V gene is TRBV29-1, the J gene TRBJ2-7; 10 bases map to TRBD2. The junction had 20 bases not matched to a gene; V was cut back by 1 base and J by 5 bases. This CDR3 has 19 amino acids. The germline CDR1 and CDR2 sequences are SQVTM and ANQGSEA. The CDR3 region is CSVEGGTLPQSSGSNEQYF. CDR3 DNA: TGCAGCGTTGAAGGTGGGACACTTCCTCAGTCTAGCGGGAGCAACGAGCAGTACTTC.

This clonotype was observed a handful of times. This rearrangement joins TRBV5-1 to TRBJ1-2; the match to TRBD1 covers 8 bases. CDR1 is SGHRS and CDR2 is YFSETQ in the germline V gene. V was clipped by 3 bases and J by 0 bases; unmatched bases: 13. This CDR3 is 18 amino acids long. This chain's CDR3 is CASSSDGGQESSNYGYTF. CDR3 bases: TGCGCCAGCAGCTCCGATGGGGGACAGGAGAGTTCTAACTATGGCTACACCTTC.

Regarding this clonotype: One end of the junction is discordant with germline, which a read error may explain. CDR3 in DNA: TGTGCTAGCAGCCCCCACGGCGGTCAAGAGACCCAGGACTTC. It yields the protein CASSPHGGQETQDF. The chain is built from TRBV7-7 and TRBJ2-5, with D unresolved. This CDR3 region has 14 residues. CDR1 and CDR2 from the germline V gene are SSHAT and FNYEAQ (reference sequence).

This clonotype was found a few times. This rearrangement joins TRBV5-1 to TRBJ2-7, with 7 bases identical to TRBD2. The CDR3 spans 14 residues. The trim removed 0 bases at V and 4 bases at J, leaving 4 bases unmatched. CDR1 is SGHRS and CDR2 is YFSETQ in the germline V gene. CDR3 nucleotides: TGCGCCAGCAGCTTGGGACTAGCTTGGTACGAGCAGTACTTC. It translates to CASSLGLAWYEQYF.

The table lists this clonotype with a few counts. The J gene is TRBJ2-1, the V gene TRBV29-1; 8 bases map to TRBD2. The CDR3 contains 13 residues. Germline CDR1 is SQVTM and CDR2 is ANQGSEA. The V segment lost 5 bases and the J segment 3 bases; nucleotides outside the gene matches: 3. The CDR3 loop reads CSVRGGDYNEQFF. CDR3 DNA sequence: TGCAGCGTTCGGGGGGGCGACTACAATGAGCAGTTCTTC.

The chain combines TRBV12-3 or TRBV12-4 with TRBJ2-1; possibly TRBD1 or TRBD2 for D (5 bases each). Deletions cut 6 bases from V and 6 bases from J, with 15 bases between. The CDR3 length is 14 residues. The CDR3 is CASSSGTRLNEQFF. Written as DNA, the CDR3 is TGTGCCAGCAGCTCCGGGACCCGGCTCAATGAGCAGTTCTTC.

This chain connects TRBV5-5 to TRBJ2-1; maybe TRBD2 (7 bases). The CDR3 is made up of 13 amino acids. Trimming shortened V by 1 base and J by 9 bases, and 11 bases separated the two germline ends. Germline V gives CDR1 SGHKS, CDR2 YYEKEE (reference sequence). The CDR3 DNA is TGTGCCAGCAGCTTGCTAGGGGGGGGTGAGCAGTTCTTC. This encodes CASSLLGGGEQFF.

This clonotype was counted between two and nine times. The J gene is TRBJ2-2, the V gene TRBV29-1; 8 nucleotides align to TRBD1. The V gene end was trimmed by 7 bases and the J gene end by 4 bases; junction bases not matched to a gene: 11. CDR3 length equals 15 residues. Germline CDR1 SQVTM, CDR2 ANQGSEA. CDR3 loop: CSAVPGTGSTGELFF. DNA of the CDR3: TGCAGCGCAGTACCTGGGACAGGAAGCACCGGGGAGCTGTTTTTT.

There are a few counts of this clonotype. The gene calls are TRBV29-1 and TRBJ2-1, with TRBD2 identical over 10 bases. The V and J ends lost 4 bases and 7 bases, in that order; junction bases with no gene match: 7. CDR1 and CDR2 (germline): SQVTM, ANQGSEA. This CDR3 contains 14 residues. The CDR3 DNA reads TGCAGCGTTGGGGATAGCGGGAGGTATAATGAGCAGTTCTTC. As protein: CSVGDSGRYNEQFF.

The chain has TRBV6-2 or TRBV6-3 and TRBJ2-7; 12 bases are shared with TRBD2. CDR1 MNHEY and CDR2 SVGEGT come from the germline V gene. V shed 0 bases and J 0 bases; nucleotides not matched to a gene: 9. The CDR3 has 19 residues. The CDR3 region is CASSYSMLAGGPVSYEQYF. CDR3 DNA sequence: TGTGCCAGCAGTTACTCGATGCTAGCGGGAGGGCCGGTCTCCTACGAGCAGTACTTC.

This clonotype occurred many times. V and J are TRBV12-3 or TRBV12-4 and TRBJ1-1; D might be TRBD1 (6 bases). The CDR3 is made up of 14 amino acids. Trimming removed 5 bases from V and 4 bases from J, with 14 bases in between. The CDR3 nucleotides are TGTGCCAGCAGTGGACAGCGAGCTGGCACTGAAGCTTTCTTT. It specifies CASSGQRAGTEAFF.

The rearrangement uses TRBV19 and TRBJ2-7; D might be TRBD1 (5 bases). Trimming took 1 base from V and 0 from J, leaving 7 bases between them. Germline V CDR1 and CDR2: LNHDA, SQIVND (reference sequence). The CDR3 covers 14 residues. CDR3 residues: CASSIAGNSYEQYF. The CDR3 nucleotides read TGTGCCAGTAGTATAGCAGGGAACTCCTACGAGCAGTACTTC.

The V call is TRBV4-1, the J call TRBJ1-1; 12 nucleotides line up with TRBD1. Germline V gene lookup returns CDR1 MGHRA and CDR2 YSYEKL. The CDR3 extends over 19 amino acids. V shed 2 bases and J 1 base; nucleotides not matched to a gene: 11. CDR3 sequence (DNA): TGCGCCAGCAGCCAACCACTACCGGGACAGGGGGCAAGGAACACTGAAGCTTTCTTT. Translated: CASSQPLPGQGARNTEAFF.

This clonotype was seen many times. CDR3 residues: CSARETSGISSTDTQYF. The CDR3 region has the DNA TGCAGTGCTAGAGAGACTAGCGGGATTTCTAGCACAGATACGCAGTATTTT. V and J are TRBV20-1 and TRBJ2-3, with 11 bases lining up with TRBD2. Germline CDR1 is DFQATT and CDR2 is SNEGSKA (reference sequence). This CDR3 is 17 amino acids long. V gave up 0 bases and J gave up 0 bases; unmatched junction bases: 5.

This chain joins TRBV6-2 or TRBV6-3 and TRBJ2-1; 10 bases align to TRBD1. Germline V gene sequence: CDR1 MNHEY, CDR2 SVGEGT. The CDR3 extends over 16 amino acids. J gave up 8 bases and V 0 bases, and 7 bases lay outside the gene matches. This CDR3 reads CASSYSWTGGSDEQFF. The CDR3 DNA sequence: TGTGCCAGCAGTTACTCGTGGACAGGGGGTTCCGATGAGCAGTTCTTC.